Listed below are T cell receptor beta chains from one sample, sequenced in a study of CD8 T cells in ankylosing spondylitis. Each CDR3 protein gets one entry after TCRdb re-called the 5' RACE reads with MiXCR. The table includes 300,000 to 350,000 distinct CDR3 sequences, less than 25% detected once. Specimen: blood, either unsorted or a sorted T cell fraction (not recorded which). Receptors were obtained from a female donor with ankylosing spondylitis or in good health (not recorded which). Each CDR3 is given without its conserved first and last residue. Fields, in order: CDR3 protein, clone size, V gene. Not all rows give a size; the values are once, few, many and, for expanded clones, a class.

CDR3: ASSPVGTSGSSTQY
size: NA
V: TRBV4-2

CDR3: ASSPYSYRDTYEQY
size: NA
V: TRBV7-2

CDR3: ASSYTEVGQAGNEQF
size: many
V: TRBV6-5

CDR3: ASRTRREGTSTGELF
size: once
V: TRBV6-1

CDR3: ASSAYQIPLH
size: few
V: TRBV7-9

CDR3: ASSLLIQQY
size: many
V: TRBV7-2

CDR3: ASSEMTSGIGEQF
size: few
V: TRBV25-1

CDR3: ASSLSVFGELF
size: NA
V: TRBV7-7

CDR3: ASSENLSGYT
size: NA
V: TRBV19

CDR3: ASSRGPSEGQY
size: few
V: TRBV5-6

CDR3: ASSLGAGGGGTDTQY
size: few
V: TRBV6-5

CDR3: SAGGQGADTQY
size: NA
V: TRBV20-1

CDR3: SARVGEGTYEQY
size: NA
V: TRBV20-1

CDR3: ASSPRAGTHEQY
size: few
V: TRBV2

CDR3: ASSPPGGVAQY
size: NA
V: TRBV7-6

CDR3: SGSYRDEQF
size: many
V: TRBV29-1

CDR3: ASSSSERVGNEQF
size: NA
V: TRBV18

CDR3: ASSLRDISYEQY
size: NA
V: TRBV7-6

CDR3: ASSPGLLTDTQY
size: many
V: TRBV5-1

CDR3: SVAGQGPTNEQF
size: NA
V: TRBV29-1

CDR3: ASSLHSGRPGNEQF
size: few
V: TRBV7-2

CDR3: SADTSGRGPETQY
size: NA
V: TRBV20-1